Below are 21 T cell receptor beta chains sequenced from a single sample in a study of CD8+CD57+ T cells in acquired aplastic anemia. The TCR beta profiling, which covered VDJ combination and CDR3 sequence, was carried out using genomic DNA as the template. TCRdb processed the reads anew with MiXCR; each CDR3 protein has one entry. The sample yields approximately 270,000 distinct CDR3 sequences, 45% to 65% seen once. The sequencing input was sorted CD4+, CD8+, or CD8+CD57+ T cells (not recorded which) from PBMCs. These receptors all come from a human donor with severe aplastic anemia or a healthy control (not recorded which).

This clonotype was counted once. V and J are TRBV7-8 and TRBJ2-3; 8 nucleotides match TRBD2. This CDR3 is built from 16 residues. J gave up 5 bases and V 0 bases, and 7 bases lay outside the gene matches. Germline-derived CDR1 and CDR2 are SGHVS and FQNEAQ. The DNA for the CDR3 is TGTGCCAGCAGCTTAGCCGGGGGGGGAGCTGGAGATACGCAGTATTTT. This translates into CASSLAGGGAGDTQYF.

In regard to this clonotype: Relative to the germline gene, one junction end is altered; a read error may explain this. The chain links TRBV7-2 to TRBJ2-7; 8 positions agree with TRBD2. The CDR3 spans 15 residues. The germline gives CDR1 SGHTA, CDR2 FQGNSA. CDR3 sequence reads: CASNLHASGSDEQYF. CDR3 nucleotide sequence: TGTGCCAGCAACTTACATGCTAGCGGGTCCGACGAGCAGTACTTC.

This clonotype showed up many times. The V call is TRBV28, the J call TRBJ1-4, with TRBD1 identical over 11 bases. Losses at the gene ends were 5 bases for V and 6 bases for J; bases not matched to a gene: 5. The CDR3 is 15 residues long. Germline CDR1 reads MDHEN; CDR2 reads SYDVKM. The CDR3 nucleotides are TGTGCCAGCAGTGTCACGGGACAGGGGGATGAAAAACTGTTTTTT. Translated: CASSVTGQGDEKLFF. The entire variable domain, with the rest obtained from reference TRBV28 and TRBJ1-4, is as follows: DVKVTQSSRYLVKRTGEKVFLECVQDMDHENMFWYRQDPGLGLRLIYFSYDVKMKEKGDIPEGYSVSREKKERFSLILESASTNQTSMYLCASSVTGQGDEKLFFGSGTQLSVL.

This clonotype was seen many times. J is TRBJ1-5 and V is TRBV3-1; D possibly corresponds to TRBD1 (5 bases). The CDR3 has 14 residues. Looked up from germline, CDR1 is LGHDT and CDR2 is YNNKEL (reference sequence). Between the trimmed V and J ends, which lost 1 base and 9 bases, there was a span of 13 bases. The DNA of the CDR3 is TGTGCCAGCAGCCAAGGGACACTCGAACGGCCCCAGCATTTT. This codes for CASSQGTLERPQHF.

As to this clonotype: An end of the junction does not agree with germline; a read error may underlie this. The gene calls are TRBV20-1 and TRBJ1-2; D gene unclear. The CDR3 consists of 9 residues. Germline lookup yields CDR1 DFQATT and CDR2 SNEGSKA (reference sequence). The CDR3 reads CSATSTYAF. The CDR3 coding sequence is TGCAGTGCCACTTCGACCTACGCCTTC.

The CDR3 nucleotides read TGTGCCAGCAGTTCGGACAGGAGCAATCAGCCCCAGCATTTT. It translates to CASSSDRSNQPQHF. The rearrangement uses TRBV12-3 or TRBV12-4 and TRBJ1-5, with 7 bases identical to TRBD1. The CDR3 consists of 14 residues. V was clipped by 4 bases and J by 1 base; unmatched bases: 1.

V usage is TRBV20-1 and J usage is TRBJ2-7; D may match TRBD1 or TRBD2 (5 bases each). Looked up from germline, CDR1 is DFQATT and CDR2 is SNEGSKA (reference sequence). Trimming removed 3 bases at V and 6 bases at J, with 21 bases between. The CDR3 length is 15 residues. The CDR3: CSASNLGGPLPEQYF. The CDR3 region has the DNA TGCAGTGCTAGCAACCTTGGGGGACCCTTACCCGAGCAGTACTTC.

This clonotype was detected ten times or more. The rearrangement joins TRBV20-1 to TRBJ2-2; D may correspond to TRBD1 or TRBD2 (5 bases each). The germline V and J ends were trimmed by 3 bases and 3 bases, with 14 bases remaining between them. The CDR3 consists of 15 residues. Looked up from germline, CDR1 is DFQATT and CDR2 is SNEGSKA (reference sequence). The CDR3 here is CSARRAGQDTGELFF. The CDR3 coding sequence is TGCAGTGCTAGGAGGGCAGGACAAGACACCGGGGAGCTGTTTTTT.

The chain combines TRBV2 with TRBJ1-2; 7 nucleotides match TRBD1. The V gene end was trimmed by 3 bases and the J gene end by 4 bases; junction bases not matched to a gene: 5. CDR3 length equals 14 residues. Per the germline V gene, CDR1 is SNHLY and CDR2 is FYNNEI. The chain's CDR3 is CASSEDKGAYGYTF. The CDR3 region has the DNA TGTGCCAGCAGTGAGGACAAGGGGGCCTATGGCTACACCTTC.

A note on this clonotype: Given a much more abundant clone one base away, this may be a read error. The DNA of the CDR3 is TGTGCCATCAGCTTAGCGGGTCGGGGGATTTCTGGAAACACCATATATTTT. Its translation is CAISLAGRGISGNTIYF. This chain joins TRBV11-2 and TRBJ1-3, with a possible D match to TRBD1 (5 bases). CDR1 SGHAT and CDR2 FQNNGV come from the germline V gene. The CDR3 totals 17 residues.

This chain uses TRBV7-2 with TRBJ2-7; unclear D gene. The germline V gene has CDR1 SGHTA and CDR2 FQGNSA. Trimming removed 6 bases from V and 1 base from J, with 13 bases in between. The CDR3 runs to 14 residues. CDR3 nucleotides: TGTGCCAGCAGTGAAGCGATGGGATCCTACGAGCAGTACTTC. It encodes CASSEAMGSYEQYF.

The chain carries TRBV29-1 and TRBJ2-5; 8 bases fit TRBD1. Germline loops: CDR1 SQVTM, CDR2 ANQGSEA. The V and J ends lost 6 bases and 1 base, in that order; junction bases with no gene match: 7. This CDR3 is built from 14 residues. CDR3 in DNA: TGCAGCGTCGGACAGGGTCTGGCCCAAGAGACCCAGTACTTC. Its translation: CSVGQGLAQETQYF.

The count of this clonotype is one. Because it lacks the conserved phenylalanine or tryptophan at the end, this CDR3 is likely a read error. The chain joins TRBV20-1 to TRBJ2-2; D may correspond to TRBD1 or TRBD2 (5 bases each). V shed 0 bases and J shed 5 bases, with 16 bases lying between them. Germline lookup yields CDR1 DFQATT and CDR2 SNEGSKA (reference sequence). This CDR3 is 16 amino acids long. In nucleotides, the CDR3 is TGCAGTGCTAGAGATCCTAGCCAGGGTGATACCGGGGAGCTGTTTTCT. Its protein product is CSARDPSQGDTGELFS.

The V and J genes are TRBV2 and TRBJ1-5; D gene unclear. V gave up 2 bases and J gave up 3 bases, with 11 bases separating them. Per the germline V gene, CDR1 is SNHLY and CDR2 is FYNNEI. The CDR3 runs 15 residues. This CDR3 is CASSELGGSNQPQHF. The CDR3 DNA reads TGTGCCAGCAGTGAACTGGGAGGCTCCAATCAGCCCCAGCATTTT.

This chain uses TRBV20-1 with TRBJ2-7, with TRBD2 matching 10 bases. J lost 0 bases, V lost 5 bases, and 10 bases had no gene match. The CDR3 runs 16 residues. In germline, CDR1 is DFQATT, CDR2 SNEGSKA (reference sequence). The CDR3 DNA follows: TGCAGTGCTGGAGCGGGGGGGCCAGAGAGCTCCTACGAGCAGTACTTC. Amino acid sequence: CSAGAGGPESSYEQYF.

Here the CDR3 DNA reads TGCAGCGTTGGGCCCAGGGTTCTGAACACTGAAGCTTTCTTT. It translates to CSVGPRVLNTEAFF. The chain links TRBV29-1 to TRBJ1-1; TRBD1 might be the D (5 bases). This CDR3 region has 14 residues. Trimming stripped 4 bases from V and 0 bases from J, with 12 bases between. Germline V gene data show CDR1 as SQVTM and CDR2 as ANQGSEA.

The chain carries TRBV29-1 and TRBJ2-2, with D perhaps assigned TRBD1 or TRBD2 (7 bases each). The germline V gene encodes CDR1 SQVTM and CDR2 ANQGSEA. CDR3 size: 14 residues. V dropped 6 bases and J dropped 4 bases, with 15 bases sitting between them. The CDR3 region has the DNA TGCAGCGTGGGGGGGACAGCACCCACCGGGGAGCTGTTTTTT. Its protein is CSVGGTAPTGELFF.

The V and J genes are TRBV12-3 or TRBV12-4 and TRBJ1-1; D gene ambiguous. V was cut by 10 bases and J by 3 bases, with 6 bases left in between. CDR3 length: 10 residues. The CDR3 DNA follows: TGTGCCAACTTGGACACTGAAGCTTTCTTT. Its protein is CANLDTEAFF.

The chain is built from TRBV2 and TRBJ2-7; D uncertain. Trimming pared 7 bases from V and 6 bases from J, leaving 16 bases between. Germline lookup yields CDR1 SNHLY and CDR2 FYNNEI. The CDR3 has 13 amino acids. The CDR3 is CASTTDMAGEQYF. The CDR3 DNA reads TGTGCCAGCACAACTGACATGGCAGGCGAGCAGTACTTC.

At least ten counts were recorded for this clonotype. V gene TRBV12-3 or TRBV12-4 combines with J gene TRBJ1-6; D uncertain. The V end was cut by 10 bases, the J end by 0 bases, with 10 bases between. This CDR3 has 14 residues. The CDR3 is CAIAPNSYNSPLHF. The CDR3 bases are TGTGCCATCGCACCAAACTCCTATAATTCACCCCTCCACTTT.

The sample holds many counts of this clonotype. V is TRBV6-5 and J is TRBJ1-1; D uncertain. The CDR3 totals 13 residues. Germline values: CDR1 MNHEY, CDR2 SVGAGI. Deletions cut 6 bases from V and 1 base from J, with 9 bases between. The CDR3 sequence is CASRVGWNTEAFF. The CDR3 DNA reads TGTGCCAGCAGGGTAGGGTGGAACACTGAAGCTTTCTTT.